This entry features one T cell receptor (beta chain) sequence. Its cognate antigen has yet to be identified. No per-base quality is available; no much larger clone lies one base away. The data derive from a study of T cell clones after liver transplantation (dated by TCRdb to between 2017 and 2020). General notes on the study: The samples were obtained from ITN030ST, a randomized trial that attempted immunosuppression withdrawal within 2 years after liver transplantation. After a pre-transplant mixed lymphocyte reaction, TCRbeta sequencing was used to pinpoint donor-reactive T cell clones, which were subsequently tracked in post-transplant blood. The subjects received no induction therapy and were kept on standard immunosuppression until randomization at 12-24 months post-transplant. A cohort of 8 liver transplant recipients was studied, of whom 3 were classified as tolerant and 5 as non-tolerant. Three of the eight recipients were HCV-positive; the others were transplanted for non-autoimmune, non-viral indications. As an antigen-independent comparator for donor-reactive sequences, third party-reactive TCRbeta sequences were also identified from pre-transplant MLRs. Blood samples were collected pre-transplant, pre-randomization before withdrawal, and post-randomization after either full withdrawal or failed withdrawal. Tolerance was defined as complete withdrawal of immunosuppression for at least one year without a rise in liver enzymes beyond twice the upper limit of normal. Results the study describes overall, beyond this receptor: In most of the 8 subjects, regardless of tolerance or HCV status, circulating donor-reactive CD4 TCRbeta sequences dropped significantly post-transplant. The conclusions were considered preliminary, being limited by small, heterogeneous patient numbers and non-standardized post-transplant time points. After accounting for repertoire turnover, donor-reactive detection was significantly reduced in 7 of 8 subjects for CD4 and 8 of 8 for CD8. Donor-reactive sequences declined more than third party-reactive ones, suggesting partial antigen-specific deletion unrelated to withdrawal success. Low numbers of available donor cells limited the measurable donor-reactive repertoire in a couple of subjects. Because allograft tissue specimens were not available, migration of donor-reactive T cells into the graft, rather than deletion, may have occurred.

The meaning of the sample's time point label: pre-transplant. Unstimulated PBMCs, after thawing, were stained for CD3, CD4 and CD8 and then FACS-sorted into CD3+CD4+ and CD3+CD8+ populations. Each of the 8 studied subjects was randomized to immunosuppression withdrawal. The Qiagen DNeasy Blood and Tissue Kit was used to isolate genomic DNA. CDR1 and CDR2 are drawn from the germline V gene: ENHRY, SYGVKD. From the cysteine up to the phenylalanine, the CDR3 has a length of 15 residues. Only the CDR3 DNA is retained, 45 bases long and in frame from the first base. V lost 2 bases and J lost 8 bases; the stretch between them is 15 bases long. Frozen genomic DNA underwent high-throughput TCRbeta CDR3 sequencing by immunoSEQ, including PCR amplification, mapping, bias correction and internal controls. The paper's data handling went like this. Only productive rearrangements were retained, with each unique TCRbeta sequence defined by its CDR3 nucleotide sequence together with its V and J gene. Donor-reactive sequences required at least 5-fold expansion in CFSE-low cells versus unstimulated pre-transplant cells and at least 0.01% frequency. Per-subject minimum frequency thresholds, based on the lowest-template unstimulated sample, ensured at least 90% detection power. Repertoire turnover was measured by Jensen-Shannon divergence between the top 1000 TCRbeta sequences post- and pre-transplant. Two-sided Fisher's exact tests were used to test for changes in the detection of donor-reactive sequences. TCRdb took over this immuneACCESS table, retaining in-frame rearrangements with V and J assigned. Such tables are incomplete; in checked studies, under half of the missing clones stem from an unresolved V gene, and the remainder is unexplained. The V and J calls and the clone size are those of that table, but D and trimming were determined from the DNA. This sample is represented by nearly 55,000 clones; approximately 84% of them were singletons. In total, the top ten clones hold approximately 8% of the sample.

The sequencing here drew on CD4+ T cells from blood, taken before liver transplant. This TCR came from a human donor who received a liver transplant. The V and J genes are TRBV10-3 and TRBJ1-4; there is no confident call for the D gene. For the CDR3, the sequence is CAISEDLASREKLFF. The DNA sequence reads TGTGCCATCAGTGAGGATCTGGCGAGTAGAGAAAAACTGTTTTTT.